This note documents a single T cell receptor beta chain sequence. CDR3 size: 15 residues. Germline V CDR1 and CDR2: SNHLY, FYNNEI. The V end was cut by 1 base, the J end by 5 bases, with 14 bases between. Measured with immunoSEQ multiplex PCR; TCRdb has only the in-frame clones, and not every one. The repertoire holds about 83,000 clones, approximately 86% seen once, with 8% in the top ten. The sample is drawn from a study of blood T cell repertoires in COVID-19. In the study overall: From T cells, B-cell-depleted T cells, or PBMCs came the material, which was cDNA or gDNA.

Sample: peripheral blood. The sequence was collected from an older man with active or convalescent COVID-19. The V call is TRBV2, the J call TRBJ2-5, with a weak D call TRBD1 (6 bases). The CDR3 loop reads CASSEGPGEGETQYF. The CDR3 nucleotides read TGTGCCAGCAGTGAAGGGCCAGGGGAAGGGGAGACCCAGTACTTC.